This T cell receptor (beta chain) was recorded in a study of early T cells in non-severe SARS-CoV-2 infection. Individually, cDNA molecules had unique molecular identifiers attached to them. TCRdb re-called the 5' RACE reads with MiXCR, one entry per CDR3 protein. This sample has 85,000 to 100,000 distinct CDR3 sequences, with about 12% found just once. This clonotype was seen many times. The TCR comes from an adult who was a healthcare worker with PCR-confirmed SARS-CoV-2 infection or an uninfected control (not recorded which). Sequenced material: whole blood.

The chain's CDR3 is CASSLGDTQYF. CDR3 nucleotides: TGTGCCAGCAGCTTGGGAGATACGCAGTATTTT. The chain joins TRBV5-6 to TRBJ2-3; D gene ambiguous. This CDR3 region has 11 residues. The V and J ends lost 0 bases and 5 bases respectively, with 1 base between them. CDR1 and CDR2 (germline): SGHDT, YYEEEE.